The 18 T cell receptor beta chains given below trace back to one sample, sequenced in a study of T cells in Graves' hyperthyroidism and ophthalmopathy. The CDR3 regions of TCR beta were amplified from RNA transcripts. A first-round RT-PCR of the TCR CDR3 used the HTBI primer set. A single record per CDR3 protein comes from TCRdb applying MiXCR to the multiplex PCR reads. The sample includes around 400,000 distinct CDR3 sequences, roughly 13% of them seen just once. The sample consisted of blood. Receptors were obtained from a woman under 30 with Graves' hyperthyroidism.

The rearrangement joins TRBV6-4 to TRBJ2-3; the D is unclear. The CDR3 spans 12 residues. V lost 3 bases, J lost 5 bases, and 6 bases lay in between. Germline-derived CDR1 and CDR2 are MRHNA and SNTAGT. The CDR3: CASSDRLDTQYF. The CDR3 DNA is TGTGCCAGCAGTGATCGTTTAGATACGCAGTATTTT.

The chain is built from TRBV20-1 and TRBJ2-7; TRBD1 might be the D (6 bases). The CDR3 consists of 15 residues. With 5 bases removed from V and 5 bases from J, the gap between germline ends came to 22 bases. Germline values: CDR1 DFQATT, CDR2 SNEGSKA (reference sequence). CDR3 DNA: TGCAGTGCTCCCCTAGGGGGATCTCAGAGCCACGAGCAGTACTTC. Its translation: CSAPLGGSQSHEQYF.

This clonotype has just a few counts. The CDR3 reads CASSPNKWTVFSGELFF. CDR3 bases: TGTGCCAGCAGCCCTAATAAATGGACCGTTTTTTCCGGGGAGCTGTTTTTT. The genes are TRBV6-1 and TRBJ2-2; D not resolved. CDR1 MNHNS and CDR2 SASEGT come from the germline V gene. V was shortened by 6 bases and J by 6 bases, with 23 bases between the two germline ends. This CDR3 contains 17 residues.

This clonotype showed up many times. The genes are TRBV2 and TRBJ1-5; no reliable D call. Trimming cost V 0 bases and J 6 bases, with 9 bases left between them. The CDR3 is 14 amino acids. Germline lookup yields CDR1 SNHLY and CDR2 FYNNEI. The CDR3 DNA sequence: TGTGCCAGCAGTGAAGCAGCTCCTATTCAGCCCCAGCATTTT. It codes for CASSEAAPIQPQHF.

The chain combines TRBV5-1 with TRBJ1-2; 7 nucleotides line up with TRBD1. Germline assignment: CDR1 SGHRS and CDR2 YFSETQ. This CDR3 region has 14 residues. J was trimmed by 4 bases and V by 3 bases; bases with no gene match: 6. CDR3 sequence reads: CASSYGDSGYGYTF. The CDR3 region has the DNA TGCGCCAGCAGCTACGGGGACAGCGGCTATGGCTACACCTTC.

This clonotype has ten or more counts. This chain links TRBV7-9 with TRBJ2-1, with a possible D match to TRBD2 (7 bases). The CDR3 extends over 16 amino acids. Trimming cost V 0 bases and J 5 bases, with 14 bases left between them. CDR1 is SEHNR and CDR2 is FQNEAQ in the germline V gene (reference sequence). This CDR3 reads CASSLARGGGHNEQFF. The CDR3 DNA follows: TGTGCCAGCAGCTTAGCGCGAGGCGGGGGCCACAATGAGCAGTTCTTC.

This clonotype was found many times. This sequence joins TRBV7-2 and TRBJ2-3; TRBD2 matches 9 bases. The CDR3 loop spans 17 amino acids. The germline V gene has CDR1 SGHTA and CDR2 FQGNSA. Trimming at V came to 1 base and at J to 3 bases, leaving 8 bases not matched to a gene. The CDR3 bases are TGTGCCAGCAGCTTAGTTTATGGGACTAGCCGGACAGATACGCAGTATTTT. Translating gives CASSLVYGTSRTDTQYF. The variable domain in full, completed from reference TRBV7-2 and TRBJ2-3, reads GAGVSQSPSNKVTEKGKDVELRCDPISGHTALYWYRQSLGQGLEFLIYFQGNSAPDKSGLPSDRFSAERTGGSVSTLTIQRTQQEDSAVYLCASSLVYGTSRTDTQYFGPGTRLTVL.

This clonotype was counted at least ten times. This sequence joins TRBV12-3 or TRBV12-4 and TRBJ2-1, with 8 bases that match TRBD1. V lost 4 bases and J lost 9; bases outside the gene matches: 2. This CDR3 is 12 amino acids long. This CDR3 is CASSSTGAEQFF. In DNA, the CDR3 is TGTGCCAGCAGTTCGACAGGGGCTGAGCAGTTCTTC.

This clonotype has only a few counts. The chain carries TRBV20-1 and TRBJ2-1, with 8 positions matching TRBD2. V trimming: 7 bases; J trimming: 9 bases; junction bases outside the gene matches: 14. CDR1 DFQATT and CDR2 SNEGSKA come from the germline V gene (reference sequence). The CDR3 totals 14 residues. The CDR3 loop is CSVPGGGGRSEQFF. In DNA, the CDR3 is TGCAGTGTCCCCGGCGGCGGGGGGAGGAGTGAGCAGTTCTTC.

This clonotype came up many times. The chain uses TRBV9 and TRBJ2-7, with 8 bases aligning to TRBD2. V lost 4 bases and J lost 1; bases outside the gene matches: 10. The CDR3 sequence is 16 residues long. In germline, CDR1 is SGDLS, CDR2 YYNGEE. Written as DNA, the CDR3 is TGTGCCAGCAGCTCCAGATCCGGGACTAGTTCCTACGAGCAGTACTTC. Its translation is CASSSRSGTSSYEQYF.

This clonotype was counted a few times. CDR3 DNA sequence: TGCGCCAGCAGCCAAGAGGCTCAGGGGAGCTCCTACGAGCAGTACTTC. Translated: CASSQEAQGSSYEQYF. The V gene is TRBV4-1, the J gene TRBJ2-7; TRBD1 might be the D (6 bases). This CDR3 spans 16 amino acids. Germline V gives CDR1 MGHRA, CDR2 YSYEKL. With 0 bases removed from V and 0 bases from J, the gap between germline ends came to 12 bases.

This clonotype was counted a few times. V usage is TRBV9 and J usage is TRBJ2-7, with D perhaps given as TRBD1 or TRBD2 (5 bases each). Trimming cost V 2 bases and J 2 bases, with 11 bases left between them. Looked up from germline, CDR1 is SGDLS and CDR2 is YYNGEE. The CDR3 consists of 14 residues. The CDR3 region is CASSVTGRPYEQYF. CDR3 in DNA: TGTGCCAGCAGCGTTACGGGACGGCCCTACGAGCAGTACTTC. Variable domain in full (rest from reference TRBV9 and TRBJ2-7): DSGVTQTPKHLITATGQRVTLRCSPRSGDLSVYWYQQSLDQGLQFLIQYYNGEERAKGNILERFSAQQFPDLHSELNLSSLELGDSALYFCASSVTGRPYEQYFGPGTRLTVT.

This clonotype was recorded many times. This chain uses TRBV15 with TRBJ2-3, with D maybe TRBD2 (6 bases). Looked up from germline, CDR1 is LNHNV and CDR2 is YYDKDF (reference sequence). V lost 1 base, J lost 2 bases, and 10 bases lay in between. The CDR3 consists of 15 residues. The CDR3 reads CATSRGDLDTDTQYF. The CDR3 DNA reads TGTGCCACCAGCAGAGGGGACTTAGACACAGATACGCAGTATTTT.

As for this clonotype: A much larger clone is a single base away; this may be a read error. The CDR3 coding sequence is TGTGCCATCATCGCCTACCTAGAACAGGACGCAGATACGCAGTATTTT. This gives the protein CAIIAYLEQDADTQYF. The chain employs TRBV10-3 and TRBJ2-3; a possible D gene is TRBD1 (5 bases). The V gene's germline CDR1 is ENHRY and CDR2 SYGVKD. V was shortened by 7 bases and J by 4 bases, with 21 bases between the two germline ends. The CDR3 totals 16 residues.

This clonotype was counted at least ten times. The chain carries TRBV12-3 or TRBV12-4 and TRBJ2-7; D remains ambiguous. The CDR3 has 14 residues. Trimming took off 3 bases at V and 2 bases at J, with 11 bases between the two ends. CDR3 nucleotides: TGTGCCAGCAGTTTTGAGACATCGGCCTACGAGCAGTACTTC. This codes for CASSFETSAYEQYF.

This clonotype was seen repeatedly, ten times or more. The CDR3 loop is CSAGGTASYEQYF. The CDR3 nucleotides read TGCAGTGCTGGCGGGACGGCCTCCTACGAGCAGTACTTC. The chain recombines TRBV20-1 with TRBJ2-7; D is possibly TRBD2 (6 bases). Germline V CDR1 and CDR2: DFQATT, SNEGSKA (reference sequence). The CDR3 is 13 residues long. Between the trimmed V and J ends, which lost 5 bases and 0 bases, there was a span of 11 bases.

This clonotype has ten or more counts. The chain has TRBV7-9 and TRBJ1-2; 9 bases match TRBD1. The CDR3 runs 13 residues. V dropped 8 bases and J dropped 8; count of bases not matched to a gene: 9. Germline V lookup: CDR1 SEHNR, CDR2 FQNEAQ (reference sequence). In DNA form, the CDR3 reads TGTGCCAGCGTCAACAGGGGGCAGAGCGGCTACACCTTC. It translates to CASVNRGQSGYTF.

J is TRBJ1-6 and V is TRBV3-1; 12 bases map to TRBD1. Germline CDR1 and CDR2: LGHDT and YNNKEL (reference sequence). V trimming: 1 base; J trimming: 10 bases; junction bases outside the gene matches: 8. The CDR3 length is 17 residues. The CDR3 here is CASSQGGTGTGGSPLHF. CDR3 DNA sequence: TGTGCCAGCAGCCAAGGGGGTACGGGGACAGGGGGCTCACCCCTCCACTTT.